These 13 T cell receptor beta chains share one sample of origin, sequenced in a study of glioma-infiltrating T cells after dendritic cell vaccination. Data came from immunoSEQ multiplex PCR; TCRdb stores just in-frame clones and leaves some out. The sample contains about 92,000 clones, about nine tenths of which appear only once. The source material was blood, sampled before dendritic cell vaccination. These receptors were collected from a human donor with glioblastoma.

The V and J genes are TRBV11-2 and TRBJ2-7, with TRBD2 matching 10 bases. Trimming cost V 2 bases and J 2 bases; bases outside gene matches: 0. The CDR3 contains 14 residues. From germline, CDR1 is SGHAT and CDR2 FQNNGV. This CDR3 is CASSLLAGAYEQYF. CDR3 sequence (DNA): TGTGCCAGCAGCTTACTAGCGGGGGCCTACGAGCAGTACTTC.

The genes are TRBV29-1 and TRBJ2-7, with 9 bases aligning to TRBD2. Trimming removed 5 bases from V and 0 bases from J; junction bases left unmatched: 8. The germline V gene encodes CDR1 SQVTM and CDR2 ANQGSEA. This CDR3 spans 15 amino acids. The CDR3 sequence: CSVSGTSRFSYEQYF. In DNA form, the CDR3 reads TGCAGCGTTAGCGGGACTAGCAGATTCTCCTACGAGCAGTACTTC.

The chain couples TRBV5-1 to TRBJ2-7; TRBD2 agrees at 9 bases. Germline V lookup: CDR1 SGHRS, CDR2 YFSETQ. The ends lost 4 bases at V and 0 bases at J; junction bases unmatched: 5. The CDR3 runs to 15 residues. The CDR3 bases are TGCGCCAGCAGCACCCTAGCGGGGCCCTCCTACGAGCAGTACTTC. The encoded protein is CASSTLAGPSYEQYF.

The chain uses TRBV6-5 and TRBJ1-5; the match to TRBD1 covers 9 bases. The CDR3 runs to 15 residues. The V and J ends lost 6 bases and 2 bases, in that order; junction bases with no gene match: 5. Germline V gives CDR1 MNHEY, CDR2 SVGAGI. CDR3 coding DNA: TGTGCCAGCAGCCAGGACAGGGGTGGCAATCAGCCCCAGCATTTT. It encodes CASSQDRGGNQPQHF.

This clone has just a few counts. An end of the junction does not agree with germline; a read error may underlie this. This rearrangement joins TRBV7-8 to TRBJ2-7; 8 bases are a match to TRBD1. CDR1 and CDR2 (germline): SGHVS, FQNEAQ. CDR3 size: 13 residues. The CDR3 reads CASSQRTGREQYF. As DNA, the CDR3 is TGCGCCAGCAGCCAAAGGACAGGGAGGGAGCAGTACTTC.

The V call is TRBV27, the J call TRBJ1-1, with 9 bases that match TRBD1. The V gene end was trimmed by 5 bases and the J gene end by 2 bases; junction bases not matched to a gene: 6. The CDR3 extends over 15 amino acids. Germline lookup yields CDR1 MNHEY and CDR2 SMNVEV (reference sequence). The chain's CDR3 is CASSPRQGDNTEAFF. CDR3 in DNA: TGTGCCAGCAGTCCCCGACAGGGGGATAACACTGAAGCTTTCTTT.

The chain joins TRBV4-3 to TRBJ1-5, with a weak D call TRBD1 (6 bases). The CDR3 length is 14 residues. The germline V and J ends were trimmed by 1 base and 8 bases, with 12 bases remaining between them. Germline CDR1 and CDR2: LGHNA and YSLEER. The CDR3 loop reads CASSQVQGQKPQHF. The CDR3 bases are TGCGCCAGCAGCCAAGTACAGGGTCAGAAGCCCCAGCATTTT.

This clone was counted once. The rearrangement uses TRBV15 and TRBJ2-7, with D possibly being TRBD1 (6 bases). V was cut by 4 bases and J by 3 bases, with 10 bases left in between. The CDR3 contains 13 residues. Germline lookup yields CDR1 LNHNV and CDR2 YYDKDF (reference sequence). CDR3 nucleotides: TGTGCCACCAGCATCGGGACAATCTACGAGCAGTACTTC. Encoded protein: CATSIGTIYEQYF.

The chain recombines TRBV25-1 with TRBJ2-7; a weak D match, TRBD2 (5 bases). Germline V lookup: CDR1 MGHDK, CDR2 SYGVNS. The ends were cut back, 0 bases at V and 6 bases at J, with 15 bases in the middle. This CDR3 is built from 15 residues. The CDR3 reads CASSEYARVAGEQYF. In DNA form, the CDR3 reads TGTGCCAGCAGTGAATACGCGCGGGTGGCCGGCGAGCAGTACTTC.

This rearrangement joins TRBV28 to TRBJ1-2; 8 nucleotides line up with TRBD1. The V gene end was trimmed by 8 bases and the J gene end by 2 bases; junction bases not matched to a gene: 10. The CDR3 covers 15 residues. Germline CDR1 MDHEN, CDR2 SYDVKM. CDR3 in DNA: TGTGCCAGCGAGGCAGGGGGCGGGGGAAACTATGGCTACACCTTC. Translating it yields CASEAGGGGNYGYTF.

This chain joins TRBV7-9 and TRBJ2-6, with 7 bases aligning to TRBD1. CDR1 is SEHNR and CDR2 is FQNEAQ in the germline V gene (reference sequence). The CDR3 contains 16 residues. Trimming at V came to 8 bases and at J to 0 bases, leaving 7 bases not matched to a gene. The CDR3 DNA reads as TGTGCCAGCTCGAGGGGGCTTTACTCTGGGGCCAACGTCCTGACTTTC. Translated, it gives CASSRGLYSGANVLTF.

The V gene is TRBV6-5, the J gene TRBJ2-7; D call uncertain. Between the trimmed V and J ends, which lost 7 bases and 0 bases, there was a span of 13 bases. CDR3 length: 14 amino acids. The V gene's germline CDR1 is MNHEY and CDR2 SVGAGI. The CDR3 sequence is CASTSARYSYEQYF. CDR3 sequence (DNA): TGTGCCAGCACCTCCGCTAGGTACTCCTACGAGCAGTACTTC.

The V and J genes are TRBV7-3 and TRBJ1-2; the D gene is possibly TRBD1 (5 bases). This CDR3 has 15 amino acids. The germline V gene has CDR1 SGHTA and CDR2 FQGTGA. Trimming pared 2 bases from V and 4 bases from J, leaving 14 bases between. The CDR3, as DNA: TGTGCCAGCAGCTTACCGTCCAGGGTTATCTATGGCTACACCTTC. It translates to CASSLPSRVIYGYTF.